One and the same sample provided the 25 T cell receptor beta chains below, sequenced in a study of breast tumors, draining lymph nodes, adjacent tissues. MiXCR was run by TCRdb on the multiplex PCR reads, yielding one entry per CDR3 protein. The sample lists approximately 190,000 distinct CDR3 sequences, roughly 31% seen once, with roughly 4.3% in the top ten. Breast cancer patients provided tissue from their axillary draining lymph nodes. Sequences were obtained from axillary lymph node tissue. The receptors originated from a female donor with breast cancer. Some clones in this sample may be carry-over from other donors' samples.

CDR3 DNA sequence: TGTGCCAGCAGTTTAGAGGGGCGCGGGGCCAACGTCCTGACTTTC. Translation gives CASSLEGRGANVLTF. The chain combines TRBV12-3 or TRBV12-4 with TRBJ2-6, with D possibly TRBD1 on 5 matching bases. Trimming removed 1 base at V and 4 bases at J, with 8 bases between. The CDR3 contains 15 residues.

This clonotype is labeled as medium-sized. The chain carries TRBV6-4 and TRBJ1-6, with TRBD1 as a possible D gene (6 bases). Trimming left V 7 bases short and J 0 bases short, with 19 bases between. Germline V gives CDR1 MRHNA, CDR2 SNTAGT. The CDR3 is 18 residues long. The CDR3, as DNA: TGTGCCAGCATTGAAAGGGGGACTGCAAGCTCCTATAATTCACCCCTCCACTTT. It encodes CASIERGTASSYNSPLHF.

At least ten counts were recorded for this clonotype. V gene TRBV19 combines with J gene TRBJ2-1; D remains ambiguous. Looked up from germline, CDR1 is LNHDA and CDR2 is SQIVND (reference sequence). The CDR3 has 17 residues. V lost 0 bases and J 0 bases, leaving 12 bases between the germline ends. CDR3 protein: CASSIDLWTSSYNEQFF. The CDR3 DNA follows: TGTGCCAGTAGTATAGATCTGTGGACGAGCTCCTACAATGAGCAGTTCTTC.

Points on this clonotype: Germline and junction disagree at one end, which may indicate a read error. The chain combines TRBV6-1 with TRBJ1-5; D is unresolved. This CDR3 has 13 residues. The germline gives CDR1 MNHNS, CDR2 SASEGT. Here the CDR3 reads CASSEVSNQPQHF. In DNA, the CDR3 is TGTGCCAGCAGCGAAGTTAGCAATCAGCCCCAGCATTTT.

In its sample, this clonotype was seen many times. The J gene is TRBJ1-4, the V gene TRBV5-1; 8 bases map to TRBD1. The germline CDR1 and CDR2 sequences are SGHRS and YFSETQ. V shed 4 bases and J 0 bases; nucleotides not matched to a gene: 5. The CDR3 consists of 16 residues. The CDR3 sequence: CASSLVQGATNEKLFF. The CDR3 DNA reads as TGCGCCAGCAGCCTGGTACAGGGGGCAACTAATGAAAAACTGTTTTTT.

In the case of this clonotype: The CDR3 does not close with the conserved phenylalanine or tryptophan, likely indicating a read error. The DNA is omitted, as the CDR3 cannot be located on it reliably, and the CDR3 follows TCRdb's listing. The chain joins TRBV5-1 to TRBJ2-7. Germline CDR1 is SGHRS and CDR2 is YFSETQ. The CDR3 is 12 residues long, ends included. CDR3 in amino acids: CASRQVPYEHYY.

The chain carries TRBV30 and TRBJ2-5, with 9 positions matching TRBD2. The CDR3 covers 15 residues. The J segment lost 4 bases and the V segment lost 0 bases, leaving 6 bases of the junction unmatched. From germline, CDR1 is GTSNPN and CDR2 SVGIG (reference sequence). The CDR3 coding sequence is TGTGCCTGGAGTGTCGGGACTAGCACCCGAGAGACCCAGTACTTC. It yields the protein CAWSVGTSTRETQYF.

This clonotype occurred many times. V gene TRBV6-5 combines with J gene TRBJ2-6; no firm D call. V was clipped by 7 bases and J by 2 bases, with 6 bases between them. The length of the CDR3 is 13 residues. From germline, CDR1 is MNHEY and CDR2 SVGAGI. The CDR3 DNA reads TGTGCCAGCATGGGTACTGGGGCCAACGTCCTGACTTTC. Its protein product is CASMGTGANVLTF.

This clonotype was recorded at least ten times. The chain has TRBV6-5 and TRBJ2-1; TRBD1 matches at 11 bases. Germline CDR1 is MNHEY and CDR2 is SVGAGI. The CDR3 contains 15 residues. Trimming at V came to 6 bases and at J to 10 bases, leaving 11 bases not matched to a gene. CDR3 in DNA: TGTGCCAGCAGGGACCCGGGACAGGGGGTTGAGGAGCAGTTCTTC. It translates to CASRDPGQGVEEQFF.

This chain connects TRBV7-8 to TRBJ2-5; possibly TRBD2 for D (6 bases). Germline V gene data show CDR1 as SGHVS and CDR2 as FQNEAQ. Trimming took 7 bases from V and 4 from J, leaving 16 bases between them. This CDR3 region has 14 residues. The CDR3, as DNA: TGTGCCAGCAACCTCATTAGCGGAGGAGAGACCCAGTACTTC. Translation gives CASNLISGGETQYF. Looking up the rest from reference TRBV7-8 and TRBJ2-5 gives the full variable domain: GAGVSQSPRYKVAKRGQDVALRCDPISGHVSLFWYQQALGQGPEFLTYFQNEAQLDKSGLPSDRFFAERPEGSVSTLKIQRTQQEDSAVYLCASNLISGGETQYFGPGTRLLVL.

This clonotype was detected ten times or more. The chain combines TRBV7-8 with TRBJ2-3; 10 bases fit TRBD2. Per germline, CDR1 SGHVS and CDR2 FQNEAQ. The CDR3 sequence is 17 residues long. V was pared by 4 bases and J by 3 bases, with 10 bases of the junction left unmatched. The CDR3 protein is CASSSFSGLAATDTQYF. The CDR3 DNA reads TGTGCCAGCAGCTCCTTCTCTGGACTAGCGGCTACAGATACGCAGTATTTT.

The CDR3 bases are TGTGCCAGCAGCTTAGGAGGAATAGCCACTGAAGCTTTCTTT. This gives the protein CASSLGGIATEAFF. The chain joins TRBV11-2 to TRBJ1-1, with D unclear. Germline-derived CDR1 and CDR2 are SGHAT and FQNNGV. This CDR3 has 14 residues. Trimming cost V 1 base and J 4 bases, with 10 bases left between them.

This clonotype was picked up many times. The V call is TRBV20-1, the J call TRBJ2-2; D gene uncertain. Trimming took off 5 bases at V and 0 bases at J, with 7 bases between the two ends. Germline V CDR1 and CDR2: DFQATT, SNEGSKA (reference sequence). CDR3 length: 13 residues. The CDR3 loop reads CSAPGPNTGELFF. DNA of the CDR3: TGCAGTGCTCCTGGTCCGAACACCGGGGAGCTGTTTTTT.

Worth noting for this clonotype: A read error may explain this, as a much larger clone is one base away. The chain couples TRBV6-1 to TRBJ1-2; D is undetermined. Germline values: CDR1 MNHNS, CDR2 SASEGT. The CDR3 consists of 12 residues. CDR3 region: CASTTAPYGHTF. CDR3 nucleotides: TGTGCCAGCACCACGGCCCCCTATGGCCACACCTTC.

V usage is TRBV10-2 and J usage is TRBJ1-6; D is undetermined. Trimming stripped 1 base from V and 7 bases from J, with 11 bases between. There are 15 residues in the CDR3. CDR1 is WSHSY and CDR2 is SAAADI in the germline V gene. The CDR3 loop reads CASSELSVSNSPLHF. As DNA, the CDR3 is TGCGCCAGCAGTGAGTTATCGGTCTCCAATTCACCCCTCCACTTT.

Many counts were recorded for this clonotype. This chain uses TRBV12-3 or TRBV12-4 with TRBJ1-6; D is perhaps TRBD1 (5 bases). V was cut by 5 bases and J by 4 bases, with 9 bases left in between. The length of the CDR3 is 14 residues. CDR3 nucleotides: TGTGCCAGCAGTCCGGGGACTTATAATTCACCCCTCCACTTT. Protein product: CASSPGTYNSPLHF.

The CDR3 is CASSPGVLQETQYF. Written as DNA, the CDR3 is TGTGCCAGCAGTCCTGGGGTCCTCCAAGAGACCCAGTACTTC. The chain combines TRBV2 with TRBJ2-5; no clear D. The length of the CDR3 is 14 residues. CDR1 SNHLY and CDR2 FYNNEI come from the germline V gene. V was pared by 5 bases and J by 1 base, with 11 bases between.

The sample holds many counts of this clonotype. This sequence joins TRBV2 and TRBJ1-4; TRBD1 aligns across 8 bases. The CDR3 spans 13 residues. V lost 7 bases, J lost 8 bases, and 6 bases stayed unmatched. From germline, CDR1 is SNHLY and CDR2 FYNNEI. The CDR3 is CASNGQGREKLFF. The CDR3 bases are TGTGCCAGCAACGGACAGGGAAGGGAAAAACTGTTTTTT.

Many counts were recorded for this clonotype. The chain combines TRBV19 with TRBJ1-2, with a tentative D call TRBD1 (5 bases). The CDR3 spans 15 residues. V was cut by 2 bases and J by 7 bases, with 17 bases left in between. The germline CDR1 and CDR2 sequences are LNHDA and SQIVND (reference sequence). The CDR3, as DNA: TGTGCCAGTAGTATAACTAATCGACAGCAGATTGGCTACACCTTC. Translating it yields CASSITNRQQIGYTF.

This clonotype was observed many times. The V and J genes are TRBV5-4 and TRBJ2-2, with D tentatively TRBD1 or TRBD2 (6 bases each). Per germline, CDR1 SGHNT and CDR2 YYREEE (reference sequence). The CDR3 length is 16 residues. With 0 bases removed from V and 5 bases from J, the gap between germline ends came to 14 bases. The CDR3 DNA reads TGTGCCAGCAGCTTGGGGGGGGCGGTAGGAACCGGGGAGCTGTTTTTT. Amino acids: CASSLGGAVGTGELFF.

Ten or more counts support this clonotype. V is TRBV5-8 and J is TRBJ1-6, with D hard to call. The CDR3 covers 16 residues. The V end was cut by 6 bases, the J end by 0 bases, with 13 bases between. Germline assignment: CDR1 SGHTS and CDR2 YDEGEE. The CDR3 sequence is CASTILGGSYNSPLHF. CDR3 nucleotide sequence: TGTGCCAGCACTATTCTTGGAGGCTCCTATAATTCACCCCTCCACTTT.

Details on this clonotype: Being one base from a much bigger clone, this may be a read error. The chain has TRBV5-4 and TRBJ1-1; D remains ambiguous. CDR1 and CDR2 (germline): SGHNT, YYREEE (reference sequence). With 3 bases removed from V and 5 bases from J, the gap between germline ends came to 14 bases. The CDR3 spans 14 residues. In DNA, the CDR3 is TGTGCCAGCAGCTCGCTAGGTGGGAAGACTGAAGCTTTCTTT. It translates to CASSSLGGKTEAFF.

This clonotype was observed at least ten times. The chain is built from TRBV6-6 and TRBJ2-2; D is perhaps TRBD1 or TRBD2 (5 bases each). The CDR3 contains 13 residues. Trimming removed 2 bases at V and 7 bases at J, with 8 bases between. Germline V gene data show CDR1 as MNHNY and CDR2 as SVGAGI (reference sequence). CDR3 coding DNA: TGTGCCAGCAGTTACGGGGGATACGGGGAGCTGTTTTTT. It is translated as CASSYGGYGELFF.

This clonotype was counted at least ten times. V usage is TRBV20-1 and J usage is TRBJ2-5; 7 positions agree with TRBD1. V was clipped by 0 bases and J by 2 bases; unmatched bases: 6. Germline loops: CDR1 DFQATT, CDR2 SNEGSKA (reference sequence). CDR3 length equals 15 residues. Written as DNA, the CDR3 is TGCAGTGCTAGAGATAGTGGGACAGTACAAGAGACCCAGTACTTC. Residues: CSARDSGTVQETQYF.

The chain has TRBV7-8 and TRBJ1-6; TRBD1 matches at 7 bases. Germline CDR1 is SGHVS and CDR2 is FQNEAQ. V lost 4 bases, J lost 8 bases, and 11 bases stayed unmatched. This CDR3 spans 16 amino acids. Written as DNA, the CDR3 is TGTGCCAGCAGCTCGGGACAGCCCGCGGCCCATTCACCCCTCCACTTT. Translation gives CASSSGQPAAHSPLHF.